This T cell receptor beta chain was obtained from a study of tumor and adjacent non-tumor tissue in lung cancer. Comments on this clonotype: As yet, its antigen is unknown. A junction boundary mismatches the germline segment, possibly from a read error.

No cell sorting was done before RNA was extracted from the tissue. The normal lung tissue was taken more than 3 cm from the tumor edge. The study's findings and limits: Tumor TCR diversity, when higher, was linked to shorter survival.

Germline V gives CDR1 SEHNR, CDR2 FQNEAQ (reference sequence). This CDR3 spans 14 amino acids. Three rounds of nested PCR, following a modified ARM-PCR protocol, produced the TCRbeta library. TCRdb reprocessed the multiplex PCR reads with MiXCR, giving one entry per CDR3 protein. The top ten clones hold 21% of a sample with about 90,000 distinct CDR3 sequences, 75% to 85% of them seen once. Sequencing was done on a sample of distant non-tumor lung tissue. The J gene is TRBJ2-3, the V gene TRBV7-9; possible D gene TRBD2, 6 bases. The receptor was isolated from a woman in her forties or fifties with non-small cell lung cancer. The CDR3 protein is CASTPSGSSDTQYF. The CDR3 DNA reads TGTGCCAGCACCCCCTCCGGGAGCTCAGATACACAGTATTTT.